These 30 T cell receptor beta chains share one sample of origin, sequenced in a study of blood T cells in healthy people across ages (dated by TCRdb to between 2014 and 2016). Libraries were made using 5' RACE. The instrument given in TCRdb is Illumina HiSeq 2500. A second roughly 7 to 11 cycle PCR used a sample-barcoded 5' primer and a J-beta primer mix. Starting from the raw public reads, TCRdb applied fastp trimming at Q25, assembled clones with MiXCR and retained in-frame beta chains. Merged by CDR3 protein, the rows form single entries marked with the most common genes and DNA. Within this sample are approximately 800,000 distinct CDR3 sequences, with 53% of them counted one time only. The top ten constitute roughly 37% of the sample. The sequencing input was blood. The receptors were sampled from a man at least 80 years old in good health.

CDR3 sequence reads: CASSSGTSLFF. CDR3 sequence (DNA): TGTGCCAGCAGCTCCGGGACTAGTCTGTTCTTC. The chain uses TRBV11-2 and TRBJ2-1, with 8 bases that match TRBD2. V lost 4 bases to trimming and J lost 15 bases; unmatched junction nucleotides: 5. CDR3 length equals 11 residues. The germline CDR1 and CDR2 sequences are SGHAT and FQNNGV.

The chain combines TRBV29-1 with TRBJ1-4; the D gene is possibly TRBD1 (6 bases). This CDR3 contains 14 residues. The V gene's germline CDR1 is SQVTM and CDR2 ANQGSEA. V was pared by 6 bases and J by 9 bases, with 20 bases between. CDR3 sequence reads: CSVPGQLRCQKLFF. CDR3 bases: TGCAGCGTCCCTGGACAGCTCCGGTGTCAAAAACTGTTTTTT.

A few counts support this clonotype. CDR3 bases: TGTGCCAGCAGTTACCGCGGCGGGGCTAACACCGGGGAGCTGTTTTTT. Amino acid sequence: CASSYRGGANTGELFF. The chain links TRBV6-5 to TRBJ2-2; tentative D call: TRBD2 (6 bases). Trimming took off 2 bases at V and 2 bases at J, with 12 bases between the two ends. The CDR3 runs 16 residues. The germline V gene has CDR1 MNHEY and CDR2 SVGAGI.

The chain combines TRBV10-2 with TRBJ2-1; 9 positions match TRBD1. Germline V gene data show CDR1 as WSHSY and CDR2 as SAAADI. CDR3 length: 16 amino acids. J was trimmed by 6 bases and V by 4 bases; bases with no gene match: 10. CDR3 in amino acids: CASSGVSTGGPNEQFF. The CDR3, as DNA: TGCGCCAGCAGTGGGGTATCGACAGGGGGGCCCAATGAGCAGTTCTTC.

This clonotype was counted a few times. The rearrangement links TRBV2 to TRBJ2-7, with D perhaps TRBD2 (6 bases). The ends were cut back, 4 bases at V and 3 bases at J, with 19 bases in the middle. CDR3 length: 16 amino acids. Germline CDR1 SNHLY, CDR2 FYNNEI. The CDR3 bases are TGTGCCAGCAGTGTTGTTAGAGGGGACTCTCACTACGAGCAGTACTTC. Protein product: CASSVVRGDSHYEQYF.

This clonotype was detected a few times. This sequence joins TRBV20-1 and TRBJ2-7; TRBD2 matches 7 bases. The germline CDR1 and CDR2 sequences are DFQATT and SNEGSKA (reference sequence). Germline trimming cut 5 bases from V and 0 bases from J; bases unmatched to any gene: 4. The CDR3 has 13 residues. CDR3 bases: TGCAGTGCTCCCGGGACTACCTCCTACGAGCAGTACTTC. Translating gives CSAPGTTSYEQYF.

V gene TRBV20-1 combines with J gene TRBJ1-2; 8 bases match TRBD1. CDR1 is DFQATT, CDR2 SNEGSKA, per germline (reference sequence). V gave up 3 bases and J gave up 4 bases; unmatched junction bases: 16. The CDR3 contains 17 residues. CDR3 sequence reads: CSASKVVRGLSLYGYTF. The CDR3 coding sequence is TGCAGTGCTAGTAAGGTCGTCAGGGGGCTTTCTCTCTATGGCTACACCTTC.

This chain links TRBV9 with TRBJ2-3, with a tentative D call TRBD2 (5 bases). From germline, CDR1 is SGDLS and CDR2 YYNGEE. This CDR3 region has 17 residues. V lost 0 bases, J lost 0 bases, and 14 bases lay in between. As DNA, the CDR3 is TGTGCCAGCAGCGTAGCAAGTTACCCGGGGAGCACAGATACGCAGTATTTT. Translation gives CASSVASYPGSTDTQYF. Together with reference TRBV9 and TRBJ2-3, the CDR3 gives the full variable domain: DSGVTQTPKHLITATGQRVTLRCSPRSGDLSVYWYQQSLDQGLQFLIQYYNGEERAKGNILERFSAQQFPDLHSELNLSSLELGDSALYFCASSVASYPGSTDTQYFGPGTRLTVL.

The genes are TRBV20-1 and TRBJ2-1, with a possible D match to TRBD2 (6 bases). CDR3 length: 17 residues. The V gene lost 6 bases and the J gene lost 4 bases, with 25 bases spanning the gap. Germline CDR1 and CDR2: DFQATT and SNEGSKA (reference sequence). The DNA of the CDR3 is TGCAGTGCCCCCCGCCCCGAGGGTAGCGGCAAGTACAATGAGCAGTTCTTC. As protein: CSAPRPEGSGKYNEQFF.

Notes on this clonotype: Relative to the germline gene, one junction end is altered; a read error may explain this. This chain uses TRBV7-2 with TRBJ2-6; TRBD2 is a possible D gene (6 bases). Germline V gives CDR1 SGHTA, CDR2 FQGNSA. The CDR3 spans 16 residues. For the CDR3, the DNA is TGTGCCAGCAGCTTAGGCGGGGTCTCTGGGGCCAGCGTCCTGACTTTC. This codes for CASSLGGVSGASVLTF.

The V call is TRBV20-1, the J call TRBJ2-5, with D hard to call. The CDR3 contains 13 residues. Trimming removed 8 bases at V and 1 base at J, with 14 bases between. Germline V lookup: CDR1 DFQATT, CDR2 SNEGSKA (reference sequence). The CDR3 region is CSPAEDRQETQYF. For the CDR3, the DNA is TGCAGTCCTGCTGAGGACCGCCAAGAGACCCAGTACTTC.

Here the CDR3 reads CSANRPNGGDEQFF. CDR3 DNA sequence: TGCAGTGCCAACCGGCCCAACGGTGGCGATGAGCAGTTCTTC. This chain links TRBV20-1 with TRBJ2-1; D unclear. The CDR3 has 14 residues. Trimming took 6 bases from V and 8 from J, leaving 20 bases between them. Germline loops: CDR1 DFQATT, CDR2 SNEGSKA (reference sequence).

The gene calls are TRBV23-1 and TRBJ2-3; D is tentatively TRBD1 or TRBD2 (6 bases each). TRBV23-1 is an ORF; its function is uncertain. The CDR3 extends over 16 amino acids. Trimming removed 4 bases from V and 14 bases from J, with 28 bases in between. CDR3 protein: CASSPLGGREHRYAYF. In DNA, the CDR3 is TGCGCCAGCAGTCCCCTGGGGGGCCGAGAGCACAGATACGCGTATTTT.

This chain links TRBV7-9 with TRBJ1-4; the match to TRBD1 covers 7 bases. With 5 bases clipped from V and 5 bases from J, the junction kept 5 bases outside the gene matches. The CDR3 consists of 14 residues. The germline V gene encodes CDR1 SEHNR and CDR2 FQNEAQ (reference sequence). CDR3 loop: CASSVGQQNEKLFF. CDR3 nucleotide sequence: TGTGCCAGCAGCGTGGGACAGCAAAATGAAAAACTGTTTTTT.

The V and J genes are TRBV4-1 and TRBJ2-7; 12 bases are shared with TRBD2. J was trimmed by 0 bases and V by 1 base; bases with no gene match: 7. The CDR3 has 18 residues. Germline-derived CDR1 and CDR2 are MGHRA and YSYEKL. As DNA, the CDR3 is TGCGCCAGCAGCCAAGGGACTAGCGGGATTTTGGGCTCCTACGAGCAGTACTTC. It yields the protein CASSQGTSGILGSYEQYF.

This clonotype was seen a few times. The J gene is TRBJ2-7, the V gene TRBV27; the D gene is possibly TRBD2 (5 bases). With 7 bases removed from V and 2 bases from J, the gap between germline ends came to 18 bases. CDR1 and CDR2 (germline): MNHEY, SMNVEV (reference sequence). This CDR3 has 15 residues. The CDR3 sequence: CASKTSAGQAYEQYF. The CDR3 nucleotides read TGTGCCAGCAAAACAAGCGCGGGCCAAGCCTACGAGCAGTACTTC.

Concerning this clonotype itself: The junction departs from germline at one end; a sequencing error may be responsible. The V gene is TRBV12-3 or TRBV12-4, the J gene TRBJ2-7, with D possibly matching TRBD1 (6 bases). This CDR3 spans 14 amino acids. The CDR3 region is CAGSLQGSSYEQYF. DNA for the CDR3: TGTGCCGGCAGTTTGCAGGGGAGCTCCTACGAGCAGTACTTC.

The count of this clonotype is one. CDR3 nucleotides: TGTGCCAGCAATGCCGGGAATAGCAATCAGCCCCAGCATTTT. This gives the protein CASNAGNSNQPQHF. The chain recombines TRBV2 with TRBJ1-5; D ambiguous. CDR3 size: 14 residues. Germline values: CDR1 SNHLY, CDR2 FYNNEI. Trimming removed 7 bases from V and 0 bases from J, with 10 bases in between.

On this clonotype: At one end, the junction sequence differs from germline, possibly due to a read error. This rearrangement joins TRBV5-1 to TRBJ1-2; 8 nucleotides align to TRBD1. CDR1 is SGHRS and CDR2 is YFSETQ in the germline V gene. CDR3 length: 13 amino acids. The CDR3 DNA reads as TGCGCCAGCAGTGCAGGGGGCGGCTATGGCCACACCTTC. Protein: CASSAGGGYGHTF.

This clonotype has a single count. The J gene is TRBJ1-3, the V gene TRBV6-5; TRBD1 might be the D (6 bases). Germline-derived CDR1 and CDR2 are MNHEY and SVGAGI. Between the trimmed V and J ends, which lost 6 bases and 4 bases, there was a span of 13 bases. The CDR3 contains 14 residues. CDR3 region: CASRPRGGGNTIYF. CDR3 nucleotides: TGTGCCAGCAGACCCAGGGGTGGGGGAAACACCATATATTTT.

In its sample, this clonotype was seen once. This rearrangement joins TRBV15 to TRBJ1-6; a possible D gene is TRBD1 (6 bases). The germline V gene has CDR1 LNHNV and CDR2 YYDKDF (reference sequence). CDR3 length: 13 amino acids. Trimming pared 5 bases from V and 7 bases from J, leaving 9 bases between. CDR3 in DNA: TGTGCCACCAGCGTAACAGGGAATTCACCCCTCCACTTT. Protein: CATSVTGNSPLHF.

The chain couples TRBV29-1 to TRBJ2-7, with 11 bases fitting TRBD1. The CDR3 covers 13 residues. Germline-derived CDR1 and CDR2 are SQVTM and ANQGSEA. Losses at the gene ends were 7 bases for V and 2 bases for J; bases not matched to a gene: 4. This chain's CDR3 is CSGRGQGAYEQYF. CDR3 in DNA: TGCAGCGGCCGGGGACAGGGGGCCTACGAGCAGTACTTC.

In this sample, this clonotype turned up a few times. The chain is built from TRBV30 and TRBJ1-4; D gene unclear. V dropped 1 base and J dropped 8 bases, with 17 bases sitting between them. This CDR3 region has 15 residues. The germline V gene has CDR1 GTSNPN and CDR2 SVGIG (reference sequence). CDR3 protein: CAWSAGPKRGEKLFF. For the CDR3, the DNA is TGTGCCTGGAGTGCCGGCCCCAAACGGGGAGAAAAACTGTTTTTT.

V is TRBV4-1 and J is TRBJ2-2, with D perhaps TRBD1 (6 bases). The germline V and J ends were trimmed by 4 bases and 8 bases, with 17 bases remaining between them. The germline gives CDR1 MGHRA, CDR2 YSYEKL. The CDR3 covers 15 residues. The CDR3 reads CASSRGSPTGGELFF. As DNA, the CDR3 is TGCGCCAGCAGCCGAGGCTCGCCGACAGGAGGGGAGCTGTTTTTT.

The J gene is TRBJ2-3, the V gene TRBV21-1; the DNA was not used to check the table's D call, TRBD2. TRBV21-1 is given as a pseudogene. This CDR3 region has 15 residues. CDR3 sequence (DNA): TGTGCCGGCAGCAAAGGGGCCCCTCCGCACCGATACGCGTATTTT. Amino acid sequence: CAGSKGAPPHRYAYF.

V usage is TRBV15 and J usage is TRBJ2-7, with 10 bases aligning to TRBD2. The CDR3 has 15 residues. Germline assignment: CDR1 LNHNV and CDR2 YYDKDF (reference sequence). After removal of 5 bases from V and 0 bases from J, the junction contained 4 bases not matched to a gene. CDR3 sequence reads: CATSYLAGGSYEQYF. DNA of the CDR3: TGTGCCACCAGCTATTTAGCGGGAGGCTCCTACGAGCAGTACTTC. Full variable domain (outside the CDR3, taken from reference TRBV15 and TRBJ2-7): DAMVIQNPRYQVTQFGKPVTLSCSQTLNHNVMYWYQQKSSQAPKLLFHYYDKDFNNEADTPDNFQSRRPNTSFCFLDIRSPGLGDTAMYLCATSYLAGGSYEQYFGPGTRLTVT.

This chain connects TRBV29-1 to TRBJ2-7; 12 bases fit TRBD2. Germline CDR1 reads SQVTM; CDR2 reads ANQGSEA. The CDR3 has 16 residues. Trimming cost V 6 bases and J 2 bases; bases outside gene matches: 11. This chain's CDR3 is CSVQLGLAGGAYEQYF. In nucleotides, the CDR3 is TGCAGCGTCCAGCTGGGACTAGCGGGCGGCGCCTACGAGCAGTACTTC.

The chain combines TRBV24-1 with TRBJ2-1, with a tentative D call TRBD1 (5 bases). The J call is uncertain, as TRBJ2-7 better fits the DNA end. CDR3 size: 15 residues. From germline, CDR1 is KGHDR and CDR2 SFDVKD. CDR3 amino acids: CATSDARVSYNEQYF. The DNA of the CDR3 is TGTGCCACCAGTGACGCCAGGGTCTCCTACAATGAGCAGTACTTC.

V is TRBV27 and J is TRBJ1-2, with no clear D. The CDR3 is made up of 14 amino acids. V lost 5 bases, J lost 8 bases, and 18 bases lay in between. Germline CDR1 reads MNHEY; CDR2 reads SMNVEV (reference sequence). CDR3 sequence: CASSPPGRIKGYTF. The CDR3 DNA reads TGTGCCAGCAGTCCCCCCGGGAGAATAAAGGGCTACACCTTC.

This clonotype was found a few times. V and J are TRBV5-1 and TRBJ2-3; 8 nucleotides agree with TRBD1. The germline CDR1 and CDR2 sequences are SGHRS and YFSETQ. This CDR3 is 15 amino acids long. The trim removed 1 base at V and 4 bases at J, leaving 5 bases unmatched. The CDR3 loop reads CASSLMTGVSDTQYF. DNA of the CDR3: TGCGCCAGCAGCTTGATGACAGGGGTTTCAGATACGCAGTATTTT.